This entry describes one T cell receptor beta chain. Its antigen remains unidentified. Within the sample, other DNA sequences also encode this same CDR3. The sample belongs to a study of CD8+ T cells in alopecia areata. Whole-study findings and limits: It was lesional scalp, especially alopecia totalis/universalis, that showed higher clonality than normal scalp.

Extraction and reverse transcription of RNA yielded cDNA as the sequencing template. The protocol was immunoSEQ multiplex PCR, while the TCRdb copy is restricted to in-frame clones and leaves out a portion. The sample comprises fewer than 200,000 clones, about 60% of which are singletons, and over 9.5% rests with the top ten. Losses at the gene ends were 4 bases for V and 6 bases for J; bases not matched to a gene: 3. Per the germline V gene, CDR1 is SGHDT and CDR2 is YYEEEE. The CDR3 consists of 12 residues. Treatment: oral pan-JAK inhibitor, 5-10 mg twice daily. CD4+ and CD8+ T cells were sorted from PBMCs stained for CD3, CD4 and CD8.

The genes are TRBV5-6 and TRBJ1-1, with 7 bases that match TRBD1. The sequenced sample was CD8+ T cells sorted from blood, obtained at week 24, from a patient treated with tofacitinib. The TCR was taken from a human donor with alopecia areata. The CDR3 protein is CASSPGTAEAFF. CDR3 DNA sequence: TGTGCCAGCAGCCCGGGGACAGCTGAAGCTTTCTTT.